Detailed here is one T cell receptor beta chain. CDR3 length: 18 residues. Germline-derived CDR1 and CDR2 are SGHRS and YFSETQ. The ends lost 1 base at V and 3 bases at J; junction bases unmatched: 11. The sample originates from a study of beta chain features in type 1 diabetes. TCRB transcripts that were expressed got sequenced, as all of the isolated RNA had been reverse transcribed. Measured with immunoSEQ multiplex PCR; TCRdb has only the in-frame clones, and not every one. The sample carries about 900,000 clones, about a sixth recorded once. The V gene is TRBV5-1, the J gene TRBJ2-3; the match to TRBD2 covers 10 bases. This TCR came from a woman younger than 35 in good health. Material for sequencing was naive CD4+ T cells from blood. Here the CDR3 DNA reads TGCGCCAGCAGCTTGTCGACTAGCGGGTTAGTGGTGACAGATACGCAGTATTTT. Protein: CASSLSTSGLVVTDTQYF.